This T cell receptor beta chain is from a study of blood T cell repertoires in COVID-19. Study-level background: Some COVID-19 samples were acute and others convalescent; all came from the United States, Italy and Spain. In each case, the material was cDNA or gDNA derived from T cells, B-cell-depleted T cells, or PBMCs.

The germline V and J ends were trimmed by 0 bases and 5 bases, with 10 bases remaining between them. Germline V gives CDR1 LNHNV, CDR2 YYDKDF (reference sequence). This CDR3 spans 14 amino acids. Study processing details: Reference gene primers were amplified, and this amplification served to estimate nucleated cell counts. TCRdb's copy holds only in-frame clones and misses some; the assay was immunoSEQ multiplex PCR. From that table come the V and J calls and clone size; the DNA was used to work out D and trimming. The sample yields some 150,000 clones, 75% to 90% seen once. The clonotype comes from a woman between 70 and 85 years old with acute or convalescent COVID-19. The chain has TRBV15 and TRBJ1-1, with D maybe TRBD1 (5 bases). Sequenced sample: peripheral blood. As DNA, the CDR3 is TGTGCCACCAGCAGAGATAAAGGGGCTACTGAAGCTTTCTTT. This gives the protein CATSRDKGATEAFF.